Listed here is a single T cell receptor (beta chain). No antigen is known for it. The length of the CDR3 is 12 residues. Between the trimmed V and J ends, which lost 7 bases and 5 bases, there was a span of 11 bases. The V gene's germline CDR1 is SGHVS and CDR2 FNYEAQ. Sample treatment: oral pan-JAK inhibitor, 5-10 mg twice daily. RNA was extracted and reverse transcribed into cDNA as the sequencing template. TCRdb's table, derived via immunoSEQ multiplex PCR, lists solely in-frame clones and lacks some. The sample holds over 150,000 clones, approximately 60% seen once. The sample originates from a study of CD8+ T cells in alopecia areata. Findings and caveats of the study: Given one nonresponder, whether baseline CD8+ expansion relates to response remains uncertain.

The chain recombines TRBV7-6 with TRBJ2-5; D is unclear. Sequencing was performed on CD4+ T cells sorted from blood, taken at week 4, from a patient treated with tofacitinib. The sequence was obtained from a human donor with alopecia areata. The CDR3 nucleotides are TGTGCCAGCATTGGAGTGGGGGAGACCCAGTACTTC. Translating it yields CASIGVGETQYF.